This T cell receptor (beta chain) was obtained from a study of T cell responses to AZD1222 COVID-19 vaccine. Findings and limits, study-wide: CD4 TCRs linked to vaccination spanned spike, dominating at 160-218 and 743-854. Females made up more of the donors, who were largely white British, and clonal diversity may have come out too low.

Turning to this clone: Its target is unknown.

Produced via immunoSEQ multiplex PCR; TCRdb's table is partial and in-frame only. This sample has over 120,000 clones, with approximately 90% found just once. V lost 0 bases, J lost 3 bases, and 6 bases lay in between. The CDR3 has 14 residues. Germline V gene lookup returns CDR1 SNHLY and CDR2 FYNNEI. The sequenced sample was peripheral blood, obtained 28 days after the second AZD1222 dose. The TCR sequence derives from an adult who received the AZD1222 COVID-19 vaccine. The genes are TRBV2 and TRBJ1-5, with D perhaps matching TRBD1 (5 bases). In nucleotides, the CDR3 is TGTGCCAGCAGTGAAGCCGGACACAATCAGCCCCAGCATTTT. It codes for CASSEAGHNQPQHF.